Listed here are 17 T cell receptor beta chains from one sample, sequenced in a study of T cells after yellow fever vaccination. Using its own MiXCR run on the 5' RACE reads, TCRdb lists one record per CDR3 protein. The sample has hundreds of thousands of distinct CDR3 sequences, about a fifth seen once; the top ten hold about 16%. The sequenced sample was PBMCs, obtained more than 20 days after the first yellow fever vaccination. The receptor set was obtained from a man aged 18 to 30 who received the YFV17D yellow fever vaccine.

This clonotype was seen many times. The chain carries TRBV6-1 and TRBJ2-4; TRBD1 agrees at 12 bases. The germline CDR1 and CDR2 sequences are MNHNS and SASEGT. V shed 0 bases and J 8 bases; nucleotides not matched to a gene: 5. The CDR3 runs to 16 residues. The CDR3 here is CASSEAQGTGGDIQYF. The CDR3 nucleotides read TGTGCCAGCAGTGAAGCGCAGGGGACAGGGGGCGACATTCAGTACTTC.

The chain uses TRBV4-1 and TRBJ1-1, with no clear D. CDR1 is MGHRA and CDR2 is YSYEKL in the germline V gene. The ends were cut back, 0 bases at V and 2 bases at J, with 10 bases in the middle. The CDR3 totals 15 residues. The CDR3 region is CASSQERPRNTEAFF. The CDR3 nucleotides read TGCGCCAGCAGCCAAGAGAGACCGCGAAACACTGAAGCTTTCTTT.

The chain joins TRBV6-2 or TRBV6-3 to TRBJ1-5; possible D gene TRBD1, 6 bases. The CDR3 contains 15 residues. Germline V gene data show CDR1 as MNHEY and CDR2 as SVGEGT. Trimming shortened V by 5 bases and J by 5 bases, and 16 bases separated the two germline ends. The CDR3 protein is CASSTQQGWDQPQHF. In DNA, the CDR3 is TGTGCCAGCAGTACACAACAGGGATGGGATCAGCCCCAGCATTTT.

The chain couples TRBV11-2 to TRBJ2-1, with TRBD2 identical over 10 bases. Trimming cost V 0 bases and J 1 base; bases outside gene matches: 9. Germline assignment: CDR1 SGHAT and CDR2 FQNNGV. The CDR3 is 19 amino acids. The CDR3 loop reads CASSLDSGGSRESYNEQFF. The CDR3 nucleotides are TGTGCCAGCAGCTTAGATAGCGGGGGGTCCCGGGAGTCCTACAATGAGCAGTTCTTC.

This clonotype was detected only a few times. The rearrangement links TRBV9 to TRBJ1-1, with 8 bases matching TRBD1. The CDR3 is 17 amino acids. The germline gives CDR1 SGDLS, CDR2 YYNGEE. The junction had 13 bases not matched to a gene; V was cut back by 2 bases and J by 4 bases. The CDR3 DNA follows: TGTGCCAGCAGCGTGGGAGAAGGACAGGGAGGAGCCACTGAAGCTTTCTTT. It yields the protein CASSVGEGQGGATEAFF.

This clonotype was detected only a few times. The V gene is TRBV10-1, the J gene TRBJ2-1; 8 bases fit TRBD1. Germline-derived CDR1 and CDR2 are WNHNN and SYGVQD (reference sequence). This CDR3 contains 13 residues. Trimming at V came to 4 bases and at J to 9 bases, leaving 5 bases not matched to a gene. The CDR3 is CASSGQGWGEQFF. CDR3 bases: TGCGCCAGCAGTGGACAGGGGTGGGGTGAGCAGTTCTTC.

CDR3 bases: TGTGCCAGCAGTTTTAAAGGTGGGATTGGGCAGTTCTTC. Translating gives CASSFKGGIGQFF. The chain is built from TRBV12-3 or TRBV12-4 and TRBJ2-1; D gene ambiguous. Trimming left V 3 bases short and J 12 bases short, with 15 bases between. The CDR3 spans 13 residues.

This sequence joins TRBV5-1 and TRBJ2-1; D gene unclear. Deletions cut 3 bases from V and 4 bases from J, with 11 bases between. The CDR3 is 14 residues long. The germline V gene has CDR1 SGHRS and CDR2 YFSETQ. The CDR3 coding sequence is TGCGCCAGCAGCTACACGGAACTGTACAATGAGCAGTTCTTC. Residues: CASSYTELYNEQFF.

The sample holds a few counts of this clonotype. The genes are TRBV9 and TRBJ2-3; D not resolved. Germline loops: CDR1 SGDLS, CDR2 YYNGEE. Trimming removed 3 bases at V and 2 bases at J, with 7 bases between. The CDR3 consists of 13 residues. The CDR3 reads CASSADSTDTQYF. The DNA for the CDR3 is TGTGCCAGCAGCGCCGACTCCACAGATACGCAGTATTTT.

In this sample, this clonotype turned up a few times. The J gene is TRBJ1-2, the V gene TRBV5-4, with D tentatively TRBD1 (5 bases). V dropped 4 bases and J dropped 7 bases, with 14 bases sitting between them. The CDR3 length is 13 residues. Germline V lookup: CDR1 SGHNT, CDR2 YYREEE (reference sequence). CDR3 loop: CASSGRGGPGYTF. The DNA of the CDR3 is TGTGCCAGCAGCGGAAGGGGAGGTCCTGGCTACACCTTC. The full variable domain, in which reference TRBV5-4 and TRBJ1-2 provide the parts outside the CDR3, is ETGVTQSPTHLIKTRGQQVTLRCSSQSGHNTVSWYQQALGQGPQFIFQYYREEENGRGNFPPRFSGLQFPNYSSELNVNALELDDSALYLCASSGRGGPGYTFGSGTRLTVV.

Written as DNA, the CDR3 is TGCGCCAGCAGCTTGGAGGCTCCGGGGAACACCGGGGAGCTGTTTTTT. Amino acid sequence: CASSLEAPGNTGELFF. The gene calls are TRBV5-1 and TRBJ2-2; D is unresolved. Trimming left V 0 bases short and J 1 base short, with 10 bases between. The CDR3 has 16 amino acids. CDR1 is SGHRS and CDR2 is YFSETQ in the germline V gene.

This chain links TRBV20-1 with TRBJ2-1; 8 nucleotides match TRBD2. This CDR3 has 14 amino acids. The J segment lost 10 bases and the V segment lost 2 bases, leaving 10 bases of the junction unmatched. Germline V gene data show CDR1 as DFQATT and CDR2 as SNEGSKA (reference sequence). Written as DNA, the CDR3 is TGCAGTGCTAGAAATTCGGGGGGGCCTCGGGAGCAGTTCTTC. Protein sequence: CSARNSGGPREQFF.

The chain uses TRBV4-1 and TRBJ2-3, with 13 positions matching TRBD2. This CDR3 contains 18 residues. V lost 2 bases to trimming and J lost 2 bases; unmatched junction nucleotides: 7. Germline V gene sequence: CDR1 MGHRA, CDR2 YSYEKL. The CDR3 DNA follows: TGCGCCAGCAGCCAAACTTCCGGACTAGCGGGGGACACAGATACGCAGTATTTT. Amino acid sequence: CASSQTSGLAGDTDTQYF.

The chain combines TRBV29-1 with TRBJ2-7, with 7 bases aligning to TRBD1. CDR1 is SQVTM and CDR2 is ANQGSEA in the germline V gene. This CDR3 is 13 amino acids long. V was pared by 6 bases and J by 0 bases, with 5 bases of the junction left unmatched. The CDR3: CSVRDRSSYEQYF. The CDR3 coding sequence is TGCAGCGTCCGGGACAGAAGCTCCTACGAGCAGTACTTC.

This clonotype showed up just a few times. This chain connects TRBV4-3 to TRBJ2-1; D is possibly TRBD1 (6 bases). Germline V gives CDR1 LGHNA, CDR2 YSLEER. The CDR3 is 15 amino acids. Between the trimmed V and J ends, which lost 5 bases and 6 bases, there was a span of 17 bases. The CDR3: CASSSTEPDSNEQFF. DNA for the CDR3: TGCGCCAGCAGCTCAACAGAACCGGACAGCAATGAGCAGTTCTTC.

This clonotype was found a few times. The CDR3 nucleotides are TGCGCCAGCAGCCAAGTGGGGTTAACTAATGAAAAACTGTTTTTT. It specifies CASSQVGLTNEKLFF. The chain carries TRBV4-1 and TRBJ1-4; D not resolved. The CDR3 extends over 15 amino acids. V was pared by 1 base and J by 1 base, with 7 bases between. The germline V gene has CDR1 MGHRA and CDR2 YSYEKL.

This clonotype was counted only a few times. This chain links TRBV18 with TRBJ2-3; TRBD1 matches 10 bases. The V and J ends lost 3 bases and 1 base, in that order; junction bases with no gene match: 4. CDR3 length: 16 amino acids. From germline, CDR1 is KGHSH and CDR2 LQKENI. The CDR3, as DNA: TGTGCCAGCTCACCTACCGGGACAGGGGGCACAGATACGCAGTATTTT. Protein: CASSPTGTGGTDTQYF.